This TCR beta chain was sequenced during a study of blood T cell repertoires in COVID-19. Study processing details: Reference gene primer amplification yielded estimated nucleated cell counts. Some clones are missing from TCRdb's copy, which holds only in-frame ones; the method was immunoSEQ multiplex PCR. V and J calls and clone size are copied from that table; D and trimming were computed from the DNA. The repertoire holds around 58,000 clones, with 65% to 90% as singletons. This TCR came from a human donor in a cohort sampled during active COVID-19. The sequenced material came from peripheral blood.

The CDR3 DNA sequence: TGTGCCAGCAGCCCCTATGGGACTAGCGGGGGGTCCGCCAAAGAGACCCAGTACTTC. Protein: CASSPYGTSGGSAKETQYF. This chain links TRBV7-2 with TRBJ2-5; 15 bases fit TRBD2. V trimming: 5 bases; J trimming: 3 bases; junction bases outside the gene matches: 13. This CDR3 comprises 19 residues. Germline-derived CDR1 and CDR2 are SGHTA and FQGNSA. The full variable domain, its missing parts supplied by reference TRBV7-2 and TRBJ2-5, is GAGVSQSPSNKVTEKGKDVELRCDPISGHTALYWYRQSLGQGLEFLIYFQGNSAPDKSGLPSDRFSAERTGGSVSTLTIQRTQQEDSAVYLCASSPYGTSGGSAKETQYFGPGTRLLVL.